This passage covers 12 T cell receptor beta chains from one sample sequenced in a study of cytotoxic CD8 clonotypes in ibrutinib-treated CLL. Produced via immunoSEQ multiplex PCR; TCRdb's table is partial and in-frame only. This table has around 70,000 clones, 80% appearing once. The sequencing used PBMCs, collected at disease progression, from a patient treated with ibrutinib. These TCRs come from a human donor with chronic lymphocytic leukemia.

This rearrangement joins TRBV27 to TRBJ1-5, with no clear D. Deletions cut 2 bases from V and 4 bases from J, with 12 bases between. Germline V gene lookup returns CDR1 MNHEY and CDR2 SMNVEV (reference sequence). The CDR3 is 15 residues long. The CDR3 region is CASSLIGSSNQPQHF. DNA of the CDR3: TGTGCCAGCAGTTTAATCGGGTCGAGTAATCAGCCCCAGCATTTT.

The chain employs TRBV18 and TRBJ2-1; no clear D gene. V lost 3 bases to trimming and J lost 15 bases, with 15 bases between them. CDR3 size: 12 residues. CDR1 and CDR2 (germline): KGHSH, LQKENI. The CDR3 loop reads CASSPYSRQGFF. The CDR3 DNA is TGTGCCAGCTCACCTTACTCCAGACAAGGGTTCTTC.

The chain joins TRBV6-6 to TRBJ2-2; 7 positions agree with TRBD2. Germline CDR1 and CDR2: MNHNY and SVGAGI (reference sequence). With 4 bases clipped from V and 4 bases from J, the junction kept 9 bases outside the gene matches. The CDR3 sequence is 16 residues long. In DNA, the CDR3 is TGTGCCAGCAGTTGGAAGCGGGACCCCACCACCGGGGAGCTGTTTTTT. Its translation: CASSWKRDPTTGELFF.

The table lists this clone with a count of one. The genes are TRBV6-4 and TRBJ2-2; D possibly corresponds to TRBD2 (6 bases). Trimming removed 2 bases at V and 4 bases at J, with 23 bases between. The CDR3 contains 19 residues. CDR1 MRHNA and CDR2 SNTAGT come from the germline V gene. The CDR3 nucleotides are TGTGCCAGCAGTGACCGACTGTTCGGAGGGCGACTTGGCACCGGGGAGCTGTTTTTT. Translating gives CASSDRLFGGRLGTGELFF.

This clone was seen a handful of times. This rearrangement joins TRBV2 to TRBJ1-5; TRBD1 might be the D (5 bases). The ends were cut back, 6 bases at V and 0 bases at J, with 12 bases in the middle. The CDR3 is 15 amino acids. Germline values: CDR1 SNHLY, CDR2 FYNNEI. DNA for the CDR3: TGTGCCAGCAGACTCGACAGATATAGCAATCAGCCCCAGCATTTT. This codes for CASRLDRYSNQPQHF. Full variable domain (missing parts from reference TRBV2 and TRBJ1-5): EPEVTQTPSHQVTQMGQEVILRCVPISNHLYFYWYRQILGQKVEFLVSFYNNEISEKSEIFDDQFSVERPDGSNFTLKIRSTKLEDSAMYFCASRLDRYSNQPQHFGDGTRLSIL.

This clone was observed once. The chain uses TRBV21-1 and TRBJ1-5. TRBV21-1 is shown as a pseudogene. This CDR3 region has 18 residues. Here the CDR3 reads CASRPGRGILYSNQPQHF. The CDR3 bases are TGTGCCAGCAGACCGGGGAGGGGTATACTTTATAGCAATCAGCCCCAGCATTTT.

This chain's CDR3 is CASRPTGTYTEAFF. The CDR3 nucleotides read TGTGCCAGCAGACCGACGGGGACCTACACTGAAGCTTTCTTT. This chain connects TRBV2 to TRBJ1-1; weak D call: TRBD1 (5 bases). V gave up 6 bases and J gave up 3 bases, with 14 bases separating them. Germline V CDR1 and CDR2: SNHLY, FYNNEI. There are 14 residues in the CDR3.

This chain links TRBV5-1 with TRBJ1-4; D perhaps matches TRBD1 (6 bases). CDR1 and CDR2 (germline): SGHRS, YFSETQ. The CDR3 spans 15 residues. V was cut by 7 bases and J by 4 bases, with 17 bases left in between. Here the CDR3 reads CASSPGTTVNEKLFF. The CDR3 DNA reads as TGCGCCAGCTCCCCCGGGACAACGGTTAATGAAAAACTGTTTTTT.

V is TRBV18 and J is TRBJ2-7; TRBD1 matches at 11 bases. The CDR3 is 16 amino acids. Germline assignment: CDR1 KGHSH and CDR2 LQKENI. V was clipped by 4 bases and J by 5 bases; unmatched bases: 10. CDR3 nucleotide sequence: TGTGCCAGCTCACTTACGTCGGGACAGGGGGTCCACGAGCAGTACTTC. Translation gives CASSLTSGQGVHEQYF.

The rearrangement joins TRBV15 to TRBJ1-2; perhaps TRBD1 as D (5 bases). Germline CDR1 reads LNHNV; CDR2 reads YYDKDF (reference sequence). The V end was cut by 1 base, the J end by 8 bases, with 14 bases between. CDR3 length equals 14 residues. Here the CDR3 DNA reads TGTGCCACCAGCAGAGGTCCAGCACGGGACGGCTACACCTTC. It yields the protein CATSRGPARDGYTF. Filled out from reference TRBV15 and TRBJ1-2, the complete variable domain reads DAMVIQNPRYQVTQFGKPVTLSCSQTLNHNVMYWYQQKSSQAPKLLFHYYDKDFNNEADTPDNFQSRRPNTSFCFLDIRSPGLGDTAMYLCATSRGPARDGYTFGSGTRLTVV.

The V and J genes are TRBV6-6 and TRBJ1-6; D unclear. There are 15 residues in the CDR3. From germline, CDR1 is MNHNY and CDR2 SVGAGI (reference sequence). Trimming removed 2 bases from V and 9 bases from J, with 14 bases in between. CDR3 loop: CASSYRVSITSPLHF. The CDR3, as DNA: TGTGCCAGCAGTTACAGGGTATCGATAACTTCACCCCTCCACTTT.

By share, this clone counts as medium-sized. The rearrangement links TRBV29-1 to TRBJ2-1; tentative D call: TRBD1 (6 bases). V dropped 5 bases and J dropped 8 bases, with 13 bases sitting between them. In germline, CDR1 is SQVTM, CDR2 ANQGSEA. This CDR3 contains 12 residues. CDR3 DNA sequence: TGCAGCGTTCACAGGGTAACGGATGAGCAGTTCTTC. The encoded protein is CSVHRVTDEQFF.